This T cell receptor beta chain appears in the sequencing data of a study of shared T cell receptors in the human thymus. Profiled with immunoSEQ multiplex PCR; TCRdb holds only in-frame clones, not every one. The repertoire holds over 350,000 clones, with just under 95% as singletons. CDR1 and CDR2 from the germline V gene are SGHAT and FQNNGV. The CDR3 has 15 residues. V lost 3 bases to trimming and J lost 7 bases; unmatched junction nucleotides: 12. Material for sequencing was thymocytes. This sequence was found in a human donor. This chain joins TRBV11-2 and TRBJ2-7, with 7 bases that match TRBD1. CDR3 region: CASSFGGQPYEEQYF. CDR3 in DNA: TGTGCCAGCAGCTTTGGGGGACAGCCTTACGAGGAGCAGTACTTC. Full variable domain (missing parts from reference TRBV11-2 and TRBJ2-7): EAGVAQSPRYKIIEKRQSVAFWCNPISGHATLYWYQQILGQGPKLLIQFQNNGVVDDSQLPKDRFSAERLKGVDSTLKIQPAKLEDSAVYLCASSFGGQPYEEQYFGPGTRLTVT.